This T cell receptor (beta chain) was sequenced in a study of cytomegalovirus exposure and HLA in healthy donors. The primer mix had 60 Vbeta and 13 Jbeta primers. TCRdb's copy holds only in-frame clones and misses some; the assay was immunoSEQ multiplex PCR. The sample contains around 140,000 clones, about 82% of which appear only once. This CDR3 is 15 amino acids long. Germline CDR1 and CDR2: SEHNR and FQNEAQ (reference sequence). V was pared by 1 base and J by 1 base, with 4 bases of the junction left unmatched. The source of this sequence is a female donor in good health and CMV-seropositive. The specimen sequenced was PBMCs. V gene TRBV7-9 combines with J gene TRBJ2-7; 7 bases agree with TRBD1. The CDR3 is CASSLEGQRSYEQYF. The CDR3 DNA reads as TGTGCCAGCAGCTTAGAGGGACAGAGATCCTACGAGCAGTACTTC.